Detailed here is one T cell receptor (beta chain). These data come from a study of T cell responses to AZD1222 COVID-19 vaccine. Assay used: immunoSEQ multiplex PCR; TCRdb lists only in-frame clones, some missing. The sample records 95,000 to 150,000 clones, about 87% being singletons. The material sequenced was peripheral blood, taken on day 0 of AZD1222 vaccination. The sequence derives from an adult in good health.

CDR3 residues: CASSLVATSETQYF. CDR3 bases: TGTGCCAGCAGCTTAGTAGCGACATCGGAGACCCAGTACTTC. The genes are TRBV11-3 and TRBJ2-5; tentative D call: TRBD2 (5 bases). V dropped 1 base and J dropped 5 bases, with 11 bases sitting between them. The germline V gene has CDR1 SGHNT and CDR2 YENEEA. The CDR3 loop spans 14 amino acids.